This paragraph covers one T cell receptor beta chain sequence. Its antigen remains unknown. The treatment was: roughly 20 received Ad26.COV2.S at low or high dose, single or two shots; about five received placebo; per-sample allocation not given. Repertoires come from day 63 after the first vaccine or placebo injection. In the vaccine, an Ad26 vector expressed the SARS-CoV-2 spike of the Wuhan strain. This CDR3 spans 13 amino acids. V gave up 0 bases and J gave up 9 bases, with 9 bases separating them. Germline V gene sequence: CDR1 KGHSH, CDR2 LQKENI. This sample is part of a study of Ad26.COV2.S vaccination and SARS-CoV-2 variants. For the study at large: By the intramuscular route, Ad26.COV2.S was given once, or twice 56 days apart. Study findings and constraints: Ad26.COV2.S recipients had broader spike-specific TCRs (P = 0.0014).

TCRdb keeps only in-frame clones here, not all; method: immunoSEQ multiplex PCR. Among about 400,000 clones listed, approximately 90% were seen once. Specimen: peripheral blood, collected in a trial of Ad26.COV2.S vaccine versus placebo. The origin of this receptor is a person aged 18 to 65 who received the Ad26.COV2.S COVID-19 vaccine or a placebo. The rearrangement joins TRBV18 to TRBJ2-1; D could derive from TRBD1 or TRBD2 (5 bases each). CDR3 sequence reads: CASSPPGTGEQFF. The CDR3 coding sequence is TGTGCCAGCTCACCACCGGGGACGGGTGAGCAGTTCTTC.